These 32 T cell receptor beta chains came from one sample sequenced in a study of OX40 agonist ivuxolimab in advanced cancers. The protocol was immunoSEQ multiplex PCR, while the TCRdb copy is restricted to in-frame clones and leaves out a portion. The sample has approximately 50,000 clones, roughly 85% seen once. Sequencing used CD4+ or CD8+ T cells sorted from blood, obtained in a trial of the OX40 agonist ivuxolimab. The receptors stem from an adult with an advanced solid tumor such as melanoma, head and neck, liver or kidney cancer.

V is TRBV7-2 and J is TRBJ2-7; no clear D. CDR1 is SGHTA, CDR2 FQGNSA, per germline. V shed 1 base and J shed 6 bases, with 16 bases lying between them. The length of the CDR3 is 15 residues. The CDR3 DNA sequence: TGTGCCAGCAGCTTAGGGTTGGGAACTACTGGCGAGCAGTACTTC. This translates into CASSLGLGTTGEQYF.

The genes are TRBV29-1 and TRBJ2-7, with a possible D match to TRBD2 (5 bases). The CDR3 sequence is 13 residues long. Germline assignment: CDR1 SQVTM and CDR2 ANQGSEA. V dropped 1 base and J dropped 7 bases, with 14 bases sitting between them. This CDR3 is CSVEVPLRREQYF. CDR3 bases: TGCAGCGTTGAAGTCCCCCTACGGAGGGAGCAGTACTTC.

The chain joins TRBV19 to TRBJ1-1; TRBD1 agrees at 7 bases. CDR3 size: 16 residues. CDR1 is LNHDA and CDR2 is SQIVND in the germline V gene (reference sequence). Trimming took 7 bases from V and 0 from J; bases not matched to a gene: 11. CDR3 DNA: TGTGCCAGTAAAGACAGGGCGGGAGGTATGAACACTGAAGCTTTCTTT. This sequence encodes CASKDRAGGMNTEAFF.

This rearrangement joins TRBV6-5 to TRBJ2-2, with 7 bases aligning to TRBD1. The V gene's germline CDR1 is MNHEY and CDR2 SVGAGI. V lost 10 bases and J lost 0; bases outside the gene matches: 8. This CDR3 is 15 amino acids long. The CDR3 loop reads CATSRQGANTGELFF. The CDR3 coding sequence is TGTGCCACCTCCCGACAGGGAGCGAACACCGGGGAGCTGTTTTTT.

V usage is TRBV30 and J usage is TRBJ2-7, with D hard to call. Trimming took 0 bases from V and 4 from J, leaving 7 bases between them. Germline lookup yields CDR1 GTSNPN and CDR2 SVGIG (reference sequence). This CDR3 comprises 12 residues. The CDR3 DNA reads as TGTGCCTGGAGTGTACAGTCTTACGAGCAGTACTTC. Protein product: CAWSVQSYEQYF.

This rearrangement joins TRBV9 to TRBJ1-1; D uncertain. The V and J ends lost 4 bases and 1 base respectively, with 11 bases between them. Germline CDR1 and CDR2: SGDLS and YYNGEE. The CDR3 has 14 residues. CDR3 DNA sequence: TGTGCCAGCAGCCCTAACGGATGGAACACTGAAGCTTTCTTT. Translation: CASSPNGWNTEAFF.

This clone has a single count. The J gene is TRBJ1-2, the V gene TRBV5-1; D not resolved. The CDR3 has 14 amino acids. Trimming pared 2 bases from V and 4 bases from J, leaving 12 bases between. Germline V gene data show CDR1 as SGHRS and CDR2 as YFSETQ. Written as DNA, the CDR3 is TGCGCCAGCAGCTTAAATGCAGATATCTATGGCTACACCTTC. This translates into CASSLNADIYGYTF.

This clone was observed a single time. The rearrangement joins TRBV7-9 to TRBJ2-6; the D gene is possibly TRBD1 (7 bases). V was cut by 5 bases and J by 0 bases, with 17 bases left in between. Germline loops: CDR1 SEHNR, CDR2 FQNEAQ (reference sequence). The CDR3 covers 18 residues. The CDR3 loop reads CASSPGDSVFSGANVLTF. For the CDR3, the DNA is TGTGCCAGCAGCCCGGGGGACAGCGTATTCTCTGGGGCCAACGTCCTGACTTTC.

This chain joins TRBV19 and TRBJ1-2; D is perhaps TRBD1 (6 bases). The CDR3 loop spans 16 amino acids. The germline CDR1 and CDR2 sequences are LNHDA and SQIVND (reference sequence). Between the trimmed V and J ends, which lost 5 bases and 2 bases, there was a span of 18 bases. The CDR3 sequence is CASSWSPGAGNYGYTF. In DNA form, the CDR3 reads TGTGCCAGTAGTTGGTCACCAGGGGCAGGGAACTATGGCTACACCTTC. Based on the CDR3 plus reference TRBV19 and TRBJ1-2, the full variable domain is DGGITQSPKYLFRKEGQNVTLSCEQNLNHDAMYWYRQDPGQGLRLIYYSQIVNDFQKGDIAEGYSVSREKKESFPLTVTSAQKNPTAFYLCASSWSPGAGNYGYTFGSGTRLTVV.

As DNA, the CDR3 is TGTGCCAGCAGCTCCCGACTAGCGGGGGGCACAGATACGCAGTATTTT. Amino acid sequence: CASSSRLAGGTDTQYF. The chain links TRBV7-8 to TRBJ2-3, with TRBD2 matching 12 bases. Germline CDR1 is SGHVS and CDR2 is FQNEAQ. The CDR3 consists of 16 residues. The junction had 3 bases not matched to a gene; V was cut back by 4 bases and J by 1 base. Based on the CDR3 plus reference TRBV7-8 and TRBJ2-3, the full variable domain is GAGVSQSPRYKVAKRGQDVALRCDPISGHVSLFWYQQALGQGPEFLTYFQNEAQLDKSGLPSDRFFAERPEGSVSTLKIQRTQQEDSAVYLCASSSRLAGGTDTQYFGPGTRLTVL.

The CDR3 region has the DNA TGTGCCAGCCAATGGAATAGCGGGGGGGCGAATGAGCAGTTCTTC. It yields the protein CASQWNSGGANEQFF. This sequence joins TRBV7-9 and TRBJ2-1; 11 nucleotides agree with TRBD2. This CDR3 is 15 amino acids long. Trimming took 8 bases from V and 7 from J; bases not matched to a gene: 10. Germline V gives CDR1 SEHNR, CDR2 FQNEAQ (reference sequence).

The chain recombines TRBV6-5 with TRBJ2-2, with TRBD2 as a possible D gene (6 bases). Germline loops: CDR1 MNHEY, CDR2 SVGAGI. The CDR3 sequence is 14 residues long. V lost 5 bases and J lost 1, with 8 bases in between. This CDR3 reads CASSPGGNTGELFF. CDR3 coding DNA: TGTGCCAGCAGTCCCGGGGGGAACACCGGGGAGCTGTTTTTT.

In its sample, this clone was seen once. The chain combines TRBV5-1 with TRBJ2-2; 7 positions match TRBD1. Germline CDR1 SGHRS, CDR2 YFSETQ. This CDR3 spans 16 amino acids. Trimming at V came to 0 bases and at J to 1 base, leaving 3 bases not matched to a gene. The CDR3 loop is CASSLVNRGNTGELFF. CDR3 DNA sequence: TGCGCCAGCAGCTTGGTAAACAGGGGGAACACCGGGGAGCTGTTTTTT.

The chain couples TRBV7-9 to TRBJ2-2, with D possibly matching TRBD2 (6 bases). V was clipped by 3 bases and J by 4 bases, with 18 bases between them. This CDR3 contains 17 residues. From germline, CDR1 is SEHNR and CDR2 FQNEAQ (reference sequence). Written as DNA, the CDR3 is TGTGCCAGCAGCTTCGACTACTGGGACTCTAGCACCGGGGAGCTGTTTTTT. Protein sequence: CASSFDYWDSSTGELFF.

This clone was seen a handful of times. The chain has TRBV7-9 and TRBJ1-1; no reliable D call. Per germline, CDR1 SEHNR and CDR2 FQNEAQ (reference sequence). V was cut by 2 bases and J by 3 bases, with 4 bases left in between. The CDR3 is 12 residues long. In DNA, the CDR3 is TGTGCCAGCAGCTTACGGGACACTGAAGCTTTCTTT. Translating it yields CASSLRDTEAFF.

This chain uses TRBV19 with TRBJ2-3, with 14 positions matching TRBD2. The CDR3 has 17 amino acids. CDR1 is LNHDA, CDR2 SQIVND, per germline (reference sequence). J gave up 5 bases and V 4 bases, and 8 bases lay outside the gene matches. The CDR3, as DNA: TGTGCCAGTAGTACCCCTTCGGGACTAGCGGGAGTAGATACGCAGTATTTT. Its translation: CASSTPSGLAGVDTQYF.

This chain uses TRBV18 with TRBJ2-5, with TRBD2 matching over 7 bases. Trimming took 1 base from V and 4 from J; bases not matched to a gene: 9. This CDR3 is built from 16 residues. Germline V gene sequence: CDR1 KGHSH, CDR2 LQKENI. Written as DNA, the CDR3 is TGTGCCAGCTCACCACGTGGGTTAGGCGGGGGAGAGACCCAGTACTTC. Translation: CASSPRGLGGGETQYF. The whole variable domain, filled in from reference TRBV18 and TRBJ2-5, reads NAGVMQNPRHLVRRRGQEARLRCSPMKGHSHVYWYRQLPEEGLKFMVYLQKENIIDESGMPKERFSAEFPKEGPSILRIQQVVRGDSAAYFCASSPRGLGGGETQYFGPGTRLLVL.

This clone was seen only a few times. This sequence joins TRBV15 and TRBJ2-5; D is unclear. The CDR3 is made up of 13 amino acids. The V gene's germline CDR1 is LNHNV and CDR2 YYDKDF (reference sequence). V was shortened by 1 base and J by 5 bases, with 8 bases between the two germline ends. CDR3 DNA: TGTGCCACCAGCAGAGGGGTACTGGAGACCCAGTACTTC. This sequence encodes CATSRGVLETQYF.

The gene calls are TRBV13 and TRBJ1-3, with D unresolved. Germline CDR1 PRHDT, CDR2 FYEKMQ (reference sequence). Trimming took off 1 base at V and 1 base at J, with 8 bases between the two ends. The CDR3 covers 15 residues. The chain's CDR3 is CASSLDTGSGNTIYF. The CDR3 DNA sequence: TGTGCCAGCAGCTTAGACACGGGTTCTGGAAACACCATATATTTT.

The V call is TRBV5-1, the J call TRBJ2-5, with D tentatively TRBD2 (5 bases). Trimming cost V 0 bases and J 4 bases, with 10 bases left between them. CDR1 and CDR2 from the germline V gene are SGHRS and YFSETQ. This CDR3 region has 14 residues. In DNA form, the CDR3 reads TGCGCCAGCAGCTTGGCTCAAGAGGGAGAGACCCAGTACTTC. Protein product: CASSLAQEGETQYF.

The rearrangement links TRBV7-2 to TRBJ2-5; TRBD2 aligns across 7 bases. Germline V gene data show CDR1 as SGHTA and CDR2 as FQGNSA. Trimming cost V 1 base and J 2 bases; bases outside gene matches: 4. This CDR3 contains 15 residues. CDR3 DNA: TGTGCCAGCAGCTTAGTTGGGACTACTCAAGAGACCCAGTACTTC. It codes for CASSLVGTTQETQYF. Full variable domain (outside the CDR3, taken from reference TRBV7-2 and TRBJ2-5): GAGVSQSPSNKVTEKGKDVELRCDPISGHTALYWYRQSLGQGLEFLIYFQGNSAPDKSGLPSDRFSAERTGGSVSTLTIQRTQQEDSAVYLCASSLVGTTQETQYFGPGTRLLVL.

J is TRBJ2-5 and V is TRBV4-3; D is perhaps TRBD1 (6 bases). V dropped 6 bases and J dropped 1 base, with 12 bases sitting between them. The CDR3 consists of 14 residues. CDR1 LGHNA and CDR2 YSLEER come from the germline V gene. The CDR3 DNA is TGCGCCAGCAGTCAATGGGGGCCCCAAGAGACCCAGTACTTC. Its protein product is CASSQWGPQETQYF.

In this sample, this clone turned up a few times. The chain carries TRBV19 and TRBJ1-6; the match to TRBD1 covers 11 bases. The CDR3 runs to 14 residues. The V and J ends lost 8 bases and 8 bases, in that order; junction bases with no gene match: 5. Germline assignment: CDR1 LNHDA and CDR2 SQIVND (reference sequence). CDR3 sequence (DNA): TGTGCCAGTCGGACAGGGGGCACGGATTCACCCCTCCACTTT. Protein product: CASRTGGTDSPLHF.

The chain links TRBV28 to TRBJ2-7; D might be TRBD2 (5 bases). Germline lookup yields CDR1 MDHEN and CDR2 SYDVKM. The CDR3 covers 13 residues. CDR3 DNA sequence: TGTGCGTCCACACATCATTCGAGCGGCGAGCAGTACTTC. It codes for CASTHHSSGEQYF.

The chain links TRBV28 to TRBJ1-1; D not certain. The CDR3 has 13 residues. Per the germline V gene, CDR1 is MDHEN and CDR2 is SYDVKM. V gave up 2 bases and J gave up 4 bases, with 8 bases separating them. This chain's CDR3 is CASSLGPGTEAFF. The CDR3 nucleotides are TGTGCCAGCAGTTTAGGGCCAGGCACTGAAGCTTTCTTT. The full variable domain, completed using reference TRBV28 and TRBJ1-1, is DVKVTQSSRYLVKRTGEKVFLECVQDMDHENMFWYRQDPGLGLRLIYFSYDVKMKEKGDIPEGYSVSREKKERFSLILESASTNQTSMYLCASSLGPGTEAFFGQGTRLTVV.

The chain recombines TRBV27 with TRBJ2-3; 10 bases match TRBD1. The germline CDR1 and CDR2 sequences are MNHEY and SMNVEV (reference sequence). The CDR3 length is 16 residues. Trimming at V came to 5 bases and at J to 4 bases, leaving 9 bases not matched to a gene. In DNA form, the CDR3 reads TGTGCCAGCAGTAGGGGGACAGGGGATAGGGCAGATACGCAGTATTTT. Its protein product is CASSRGTGDRADTQYF.

This clone was recorded only once. Other nucleotide sequences from this sample produce the same CDR3. V is TRBV6-6 and J is TRBJ2-2; the match to TRBD1 covers 9 bases. CDR1 and CDR2 from the germline V gene are MNHNY and SVGAGI (reference sequence). The length of the CDR3 is 15 residues. V shed 4 bases and J 5 bases; nucleotides not matched to a gene: 5. CDR3: CASSFKGQGTGELFF. In DNA form, the CDR3 reads TGTGCCAGCAGTTTCAAGGGACAGGGTACCGGGGAGCTGTTTTTT.

The chain carries TRBV28 and TRBJ2-3, with TRBD1 matching over 7 bases. CDR1 and CDR2 (germline): MDHEN, SYDVKM. This CDR3 is 21 amino acids long. V lost 5 bases to trimming and J lost 6 bases; unmatched junction nucleotides: 29. The CDR3 DNA reads as TGTGCCAGCAGTCCCGCGCACAGGGGTAGAGGAAAACGCCCTCGTTCGGATACGCAGTATTTT. It encodes CASSPAHRGRGKRPRSDTQYF.

V usage is TRBV19 and J usage is TRBJ1-2, with 7 bases that match TRBD1. J gave up 4 bases and V 4 bases, and 12 bases lay outside the gene matches. Germline V gives CDR1 LNHDA, CDR2 SQIVND (reference sequence). The CDR3 has 16 amino acids. CDR3 bases: TGTGCCAGTAGTACTCCAAAGGGGGCGAGGCCCTATGGCTACACCTTC. Encoded protein: CASSTPKGARPYGYTF.

This rearrangement joins TRBV11-3 to TRBJ2-4, with D possibly being TRBD2 (6 bases). Per germline, CDR1 SGHNT and CDR2 YENEEA. This CDR3 contains 14 residues. Trimming removed 4 bases at V and 7 bases at J, with 14 bases between. The CDR3 coding sequence is TGTGCCAGCAGCTCTAAGGGCCGGGGGAACATTCAGTACTTC. This translates into CASSSKGRGNIQYF.

The chain is built from TRBV11-2 and TRBJ2-2; 8 bases are a match to TRBD1. Germline lookup yields CDR1 SGHAT and CDR2 FQNNGV. V dropped 5 bases and J dropped 4; count of bases not matched to a gene: 6. This CDR3 has 15 amino acids. The CDR3 nucleotides are TGTGCCAGCAGCGTAAACAGGGGGACCACCGGGGAGCTGTTTTTT. Its translation: CASSVNRGTTGELFF.

A few counts support this clone. The same CDR3 arises from other DNA sequences in this sample as well. This rearrangement joins TRBV5-1 to TRBJ2-7; 9 bases line up with TRBD2. Per germline, CDR1 SGHRS and CDR2 YFSETQ. The V and J ends lost 0 bases and 4 bases, in that order; junction bases with no gene match: 14. The CDR3 spans 18 residues. The CDR3 region is CASSLESSGAATGYEQYF. The CDR3, as DNA: TGCGCCAGCAGCTTGGAGTCTAGCGGGGCGGCGACCGGGTACGAGCAGTACTTC.